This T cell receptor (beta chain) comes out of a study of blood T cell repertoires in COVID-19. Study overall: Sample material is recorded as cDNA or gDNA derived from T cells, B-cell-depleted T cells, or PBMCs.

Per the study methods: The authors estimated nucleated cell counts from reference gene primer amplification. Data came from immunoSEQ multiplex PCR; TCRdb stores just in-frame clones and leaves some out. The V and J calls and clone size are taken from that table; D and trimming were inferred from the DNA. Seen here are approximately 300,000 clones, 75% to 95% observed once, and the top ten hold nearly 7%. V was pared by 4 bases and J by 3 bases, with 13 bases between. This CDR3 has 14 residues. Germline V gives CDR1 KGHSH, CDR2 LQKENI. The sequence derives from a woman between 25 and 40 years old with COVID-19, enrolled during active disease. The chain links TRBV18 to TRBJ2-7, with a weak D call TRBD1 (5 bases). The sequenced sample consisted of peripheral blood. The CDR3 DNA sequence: TGTGCCAGCTCACAGGGGCAGGCCTACTACGAGCAGTACTTC. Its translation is CASSQGQAYYEQYF.